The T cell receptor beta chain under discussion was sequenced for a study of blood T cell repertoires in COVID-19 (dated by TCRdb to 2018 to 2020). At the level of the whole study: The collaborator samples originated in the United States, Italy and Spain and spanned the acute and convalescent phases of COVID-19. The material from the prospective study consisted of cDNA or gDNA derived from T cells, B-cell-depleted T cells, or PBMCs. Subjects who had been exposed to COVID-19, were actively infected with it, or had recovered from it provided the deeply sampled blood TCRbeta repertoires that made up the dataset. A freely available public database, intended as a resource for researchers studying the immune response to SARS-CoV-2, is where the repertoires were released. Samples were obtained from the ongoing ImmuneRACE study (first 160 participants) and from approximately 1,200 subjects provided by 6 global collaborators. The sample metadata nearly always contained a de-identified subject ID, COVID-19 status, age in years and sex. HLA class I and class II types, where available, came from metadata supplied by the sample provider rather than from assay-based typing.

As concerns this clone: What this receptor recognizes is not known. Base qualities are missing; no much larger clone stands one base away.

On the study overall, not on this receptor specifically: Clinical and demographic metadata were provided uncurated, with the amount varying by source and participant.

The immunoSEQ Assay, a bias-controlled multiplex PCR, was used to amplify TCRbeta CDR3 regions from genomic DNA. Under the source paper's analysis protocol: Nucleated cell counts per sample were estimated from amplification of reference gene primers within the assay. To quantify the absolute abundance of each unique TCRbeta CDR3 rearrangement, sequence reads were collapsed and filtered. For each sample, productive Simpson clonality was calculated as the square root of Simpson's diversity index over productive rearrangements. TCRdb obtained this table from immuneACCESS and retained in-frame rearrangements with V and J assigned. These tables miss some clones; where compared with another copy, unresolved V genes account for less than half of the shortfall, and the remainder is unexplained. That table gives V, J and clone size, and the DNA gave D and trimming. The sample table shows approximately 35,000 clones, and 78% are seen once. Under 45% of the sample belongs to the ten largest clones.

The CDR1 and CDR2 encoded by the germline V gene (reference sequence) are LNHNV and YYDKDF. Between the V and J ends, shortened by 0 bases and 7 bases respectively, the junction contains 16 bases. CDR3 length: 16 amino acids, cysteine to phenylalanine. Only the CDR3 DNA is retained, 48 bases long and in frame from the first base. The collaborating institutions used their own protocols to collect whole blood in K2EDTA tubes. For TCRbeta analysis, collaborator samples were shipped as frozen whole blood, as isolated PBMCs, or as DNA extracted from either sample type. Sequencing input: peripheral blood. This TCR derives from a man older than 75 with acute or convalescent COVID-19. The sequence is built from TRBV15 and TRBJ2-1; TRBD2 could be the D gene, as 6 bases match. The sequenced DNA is TGTGCCACCAGCAGAGAGCTCCTTGGAGGAGGGAATGAGCAGTTCTTC. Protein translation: CATSRELLGGGNEQFF.